These 27 T cell receptor beta chains originate from one sample sequenced in a study of CD8 T cells in ankylosing spondylitis. TCRdb reanalysed the 5' RACE reads using MiXCR and keeps one entry per CDR3 protein. This repertoire shows 250,000 to 350,000 distinct CDR3 sequences, roughly 20% found once; its top ten account for under 8.5%. Sequencing input: blood, either unsorted or a sorted T cell fraction (not recorded which). All receptors come from a male donor with ankylosing spondylitis or in good health (not recorded which).

The sample holds many counts of this clonotype. The gene calls are TRBV5-1 and TRBJ1-1, with D tentatively TRBD1 (5 bases). Germline V gives CDR1 SGHRS, CDR2 YFSETQ. The V end lost 4 bases, the J end lost 2 bases, and 12 bases lay between the germline ends. The length of the CDR3 is 14 residues. The CDR3 here is CASSVDSRNTEAFF. The CDR3 DNA follows: TGCGCCAGCAGCGTAGACAGTAGAAACACTGAAGCTTTCTTT.

This chain links TRBV5-1 with TRBJ2-7; TRBD1 matches at 9 bases. This CDR3 has 13 residues. Germline values: CDR1 SGHRS, CDR2 YFSETQ. Losses at the gene ends were 5 bases for V and 5 bases for J; bases not matched to a gene: 5. The CDR3 DNA sequence: TGCGCCAGCAGTATGACAGGGGGGCACGAGCAGTACGTC. Encoded protein: CASSMTGGHEQYV.

This clonotype showed up just a few times. The chain is built from TRBV2 and TRBJ2-1; D ambiguous. The CDR3 has 10 residues. CDR1 and CDR2 (germline): SNHLY, FYNNEI. V was clipped by 7 bases and J by 7 bases, with 5 bases between them. CDR3 DNA: TGTGCCAGCAATTTTAATGAGCAGTTCTTC. Its translation: CASNFNEQFF.

This clonotype was counted between two and nine times. The V and J genes are TRBV20-1 and TRBJ2-3, with D maybe TRBD1 (5 bases). V was shortened by 3 bases and J by 2 bases, with 9 bases between the two germline ends. The length of the CDR3 is 13 residues. The germline CDR1 and CDR2 sequences are DFQATT and SNEGSKA (reference sequence). Here the CDR3 DNA reads TGCAGTGCTAGGGGGCTCATCACAGATACGCAGTATTTT. The encoded protein is CSARGLITDTQYF.

This clonotype has a count of ten or more. The gene calls are TRBV5-6 and TRBJ1-2; 11 bases are a match to TRBD1. This CDR3 spans 15 amino acids. The germline V gene has CDR1 SGHDT and CDR2 YYEEEE. The J segment lost 3 bases and the V segment lost 4 bases, leaving 5 bases of the junction unmatched. As DNA, the CDR3 is TGTGCCAGCAGCCGGACAGGGGGCGCTGACTATGGCTACACCTTC. Translating it yields CASSRTGGADYGYTF.

The chain employs TRBV12-3 or TRBV12-4 and TRBJ2-5; 13 positions match TRBD2. The length of the CDR3 is 16 residues. V was clipped by 5 bases and J by 7 bases; unmatched bases: 10. In nucleotides, the CDR3 is TGTGCCAGCAGTCCTGGGACTAGCGGGGTGCTAGGGACCCAGTACTTC. It encodes CASSPGTSGVLGTQYF.

This chain links TRBV20-1 with TRBJ2-4; perhaps TRBD1 as D (6 bases). CDR3 size: 16 residues. V was trimmed by 0 bases and J by 0 bases, leaving 12 bases between them. The germline V gene has CDR1 DFQATT and CDR2 SNEGSKA (reference sequence). CDR3 sequence (DNA): TGCAGTGCTAGAGATAAGCCAGGGGTAGCCAAAAACATTCAGTACTTC. Its protein is CSARDKPGVAKNIQYF.

This clonotype was observed a few times. The chain links TRBV6-1 to TRBJ1-5; maybe TRBD1 (5 bases). The CDR3 sequence is 15 residues long. The V end lost 7 bases, the J end lost 0 bases, and 13 bases lay between the germline ends. Per the germline V gene, CDR1 is MNHNS and CDR2 is SASEGT. CDR3: CASIRDGGSNQPQHF. DNA of the CDR3: TGTGCCAGCATTCGGGACGGAGGTAGCAATCAGCCCCAGCATTTT.

This clonotype was detected a few times. This rearrangement joins TRBV20-1 to TRBJ2-1, with a possible D match to TRBD1 (5 bases). The germline V gene has CDR1 DFQATT and CDR2 SNEGSKA (reference sequence). Trimming removed 3 bases from V and 5 bases from J, with 8 bases in between. This CDR3 spans 12 amino acids. CDR3 bases: TGCAGTGCTAGGGACACCGACAATGAGCAGTTCTTC. Amino acids: CSARDTDNEQFF.

This clonotype was observed a few times. The gene calls are TRBV19 and TRBJ2-2; perhaps TRBD1 as D (6 bases). Looked up from germline, CDR1 is LNHDA and CDR2 is SQIVND (reference sequence). The length of the CDR3 is 18 residues. The V gene lost 7 bases and the J gene lost 2 bases, with 23 bases spanning the gap. DNA for the CDR3: TGTGCCAGTACGGCGTGGGGCAGGGGAAGTCCCAACACCGGGGAGCTGTTTTTT. It yields the protein CASTAWGRGSPNTGELFF.

The sample holds a few counts of this clonotype. The V gene is TRBV19, the J gene TRBJ2-3; TRBD2 might be the D (6 bases). Germline V gene lookup returns CDR1 LNHDA and CDR2 SQIVND (reference sequence). The CDR3 consists of 15 residues. Trimming removed 3 bases at V and 1 base at J, with 11 bases between. As DNA, the CDR3 is TGTGCCAGTAGTATCCCCGGGACTGGCACAGATACGCAGTATTTT. Protein sequence: CASSIPGTGTDTQYF.

This clonotype was observed a handful of times. The J gene is TRBJ1-1, the V gene TRBV18; weak D call: TRBD1 (6 bases). The CDR3 is made up of 15 amino acids. Germline CDR1 and CDR2: KGHSH and LQKENI. Trimming removed 3 bases from V and 0 bases from J, with 11 bases in between. The CDR3 DNA follows: TGTGCCAGCTCACCCCGGGACACCCTGAACACTGAAGCTTTCTTT. It is translated as CASSPRDTLNTEAFF.

In its sample, this clonotype was seen many times. The J gene is TRBJ2-3, the V gene TRBV5-1; D is perhaps TRBD1 or TRBD2 (6 bases each). The germline CDR1 and CDR2 sequences are SGHRS and YFSETQ. Deletions cut 7 bases from V and 9 bases from J, with 27 bases between. This CDR3 has 16 amino acids. The CDR3 is CASGPGASLAEITQYF. CDR3 nucleotides: TGCGCCAGCGGGCCGGGGGCCTCGCTAGCCGAGATAACGCAGTATTTT.

The V call is TRBV6-2 or TRBV6-3, the J call TRBJ2-1; possible D gene TRBD1, 6 bases. The CDR3 has 14 amino acids. Trimming removed 6 bases from V and 4 bases from J, with 13 bases in between. Germline lookup yields CDR1 MNHEY and CDR2 SVGEGT. The CDR3, as DNA: TGTGCCAGCAGCCCTGACAGGCCATACAATGAGCAGTTCTTC. It is translated as CASSPDRPYNEQFF.

V usage is TRBV5-1 and J usage is TRBJ2-2, with a tentative D call TRBD2 (5 bases). Germline V lookup: CDR1 SGHRS, CDR2 YFSETQ. This CDR3 is 15 amino acids long. Trimming shortened V by 4 bases and J by 4 bases, and 14 bases separated the two germline ends. The CDR3 spells CASSGEAVFTGELFF. CDR3 nucleotides: TGCGCCAGCAGCGGGGAAGCGGTCTTCACCGGGGAGCTGTTTTTT.

Within the sample, this clonotype is medium-sized. V usage is TRBV12-3 or TRBV12-4 and J usage is TRBJ2-1; TRBD2 aligns across 12 bases. Losses at the gene ends were 5 bases for V and 0 bases for J; bases not matched to a gene: 5. This CDR3 has 17 amino acids. The CDR3 DNA follows: TGTGCCAGCAGTCCTGGACTAGCGGGGAGCTCCTACAATGAGCAGTTCTTC. Its translation is CASSPGLAGSSYNEQFF.

To note about this clonotype: Mismatch with germline at one junction end may stem from a read error. This chain connects TRBV28 to TRBJ2-1; 12 bases align to TRBD2. Germline V lookup: CDR1 MDHEN, CDR2 SYDVKM. This CDR3 has 17 amino acids. The CDR3 loop is CANSTPTSGRWYNEQFF. DNA for the CDR3: TGTGCCAACAGTACCCCGACTAGCGGGAGATGGTACAATGAGCAGTTCTTC. The full variable domain, rest sourced from reference TRBV28 and TRBJ2-1, is DVKVTQSSRYLVKRTGEKVFLECVQDMDHENMFWYRQDPGLGLRLIYFSYDVKMKEKGDIPEGYSVSREKKERFSLILESASTNQTSMYLCANSTPTSGRWYNEQFFGPGTRLTVL.

With regard to this clonotype: At one of its ends the junction is not consistent with the germline gene, which may arise from a read error. The chain employs TRBV20-1 and TRBJ2-1; 8 bases are shared with TRBD1. The CDR3 is 14 residues long. Germline V lookup: CDR1 DFQATT, CDR2 SNEGSKA (reference sequence). This CDR3 reads CSGRGQGTYSEQFF. CDR3 coding DNA: TGCAGTGGCAGGGGGCAGGGTACCTACAGTGAGCAGTTCTTC.

This clonotype occurred a few times. The rearrangement joins TRBV25-1 to TRBJ2-3; weak D call: TRBD1 (6 bases). The CDR3 is 14 residues long. Trimming removed 3 bases at V and 2 bases at J, with 9 bases between. The V gene's germline CDR1 is MGHDK and CDR2 SYGVNS. This CDR3 is CASSEDRNTDTQYF. The CDR3, as DNA: TGTGCCAGCAGTGAGGACAGAAACACAGATACGCAGTATTTT.

This clonotype has more than one count but fewer than ten. The rearrangement uses TRBV12-3 or TRBV12-4 and TRBJ2-7; D unresolved. This CDR3 contains 15 residues. Trimming took 3 bases from V and 7 from J, leaving 19 bases between them. CDR3 loop: CASSFDGRCIREQYV. The CDR3 DNA follows: TGTGCCAGCAGTTTCGATGGTAGGTGTATACGAGAGCAGTACGTC.

In its sample, this clonotype was seen a few times. The CDR3 protein is CSVAGQGRGGYTF. CDR3 coding DNA: TGCAGTGTGGCGGGACAGGGGCGGGGTGGCTACACCTTC. The J gene is TRBJ1-2, the V gene TRBV20-1; 10 bases match TRBD1. The J segment lost 7 bases and the V segment lost 7 bases, leaving 9 bases of the junction unmatched. The CDR3 extends over 13 amino acids. The germline V gene encodes CDR1 DFQATT and CDR2 SNEGSKA (reference sequence).

This sequence joins TRBV7-6 and TRBJ2-1; no reliable D call. This CDR3 has 14 amino acids. Per the germline V gene, CDR1 is SGHVS and CDR2 is FNYEAQ. V gave up 3 bases and J gave up 5 bases, with 11 bases separating them. CDR3 DNA sequence: TGTGCCAGCAGCTTCCAGCAACGGGACAATGAGCAGTTCTTC. The encoded protein is CASSFQQRDNEQFF. Variable domain in full (rest from reference TRBV7-6 and TRBJ2-1): GAGVSQSPRYKVTKRGQDVALRCDPISGHVSLYWYRQALGQGPEFLTYFNYEAQQDKSGLPNDRFSAERPEGSISTLTIQRTEQRDSAMYRCASSFQQRDNEQFFGPGTRLTVL.

This clonotype showed up just a few times. The V call is TRBV12-3 or TRBV12-4, the J call TRBJ1-1; no clear D. V lost 7 bases to trimming and J lost 1 base, with 10 bases between them. CDR3 length: 13 residues. CDR3 bases: TGTGCCAGCATTTCGACGGAGAACACTGAAGCTTTCTTT. It encodes CASISTENTEAFF.

The chain employs TRBV3-1 and TRBJ2-1, with no clear D. CDR3 length equals 16 residues. V gave up 6 bases and J gave up 1 base, with 16 bases separating them. Looked up from germline, CDR1 is LGHDT and CDR2 is YNNKEL (reference sequence). The CDR3 reads CASSALGGPSYNEQFF. The CDR3 coding sequence is TGTGCCAGCAGTGCTTTAGGCGGACCATCCTACAATGAGCAGTTCTTC.

This clonotype was seen only a few times. The CDR3 loop is CASSLSGAYNEQFF. DNA for the CDR3: TGTGCCAGCAGCCTTAGCGGGGCCTACAATGAGCAGTTCTTC. The gene calls are TRBV12-3 or TRBV12-4 and TRBJ2-1; TRBD2 matches at 8 bases. The CDR3 has 14 residues. After removal of 6 bases from V and 2 bases from J, the junction contained 3 bases not matched to a gene.

With regard to this clonotype: Mismatch with germline at one junction end may stem from a read error. The chain has TRBV5-1 and TRBJ2-1, with TRBD2 matching over 10 bases. This CDR3 has 16 amino acids. The V gene's germline CDR1 is SGHRS and CDR2 YFSETQ. The CDR3 region has the DNA TGCGCCAGCAGCCCTCTAGCGGGAGATGCGGTCAATGGGCAGTTCTTC. Translating it yields CASSPLAGDAVNGQFF.

This clonotype turned up a few times. The J gene is TRBJ2-6, the V gene TRBV5-1; possibly TRBD1 or TRBD2 for D (5 bases each). The CDR3 sequence is 16 residues long. V lost 5 bases to trimming and J lost 4 bases, with 16 bases between them. Germline V lookup: CDR1 SGHRS, CDR2 YFSETQ. CDR3 coding DNA: TGCGCCAGCAGGGCTCCCTCAGGGACCGGGGCCAACGTCCTGACTTTC. It is translated as CASRAPSGTGANVLTF.